This TCR beta chain was documented in a study of T-cell reconstitution after alpha-beta-depleted transplantation in children. Unique molecular identifiers featured in how the TCRbeta library was prepared. TCRdb re-called the PCR reads with MiXCR, one entry per CDR3 protein. The table has about 92,000 distinct CDR3 sequences, approximately 12% seen once; the top ten hold around 14%. This clonotype was seen repeatedly, ten times or more. Trimming took 5 bases from V and 4 from J, leaving 6 bases between them. This CDR3 region has 11 residues. Germline V gene sequence: CDR1 DFQATT, CDR2 SNEGSKA (reference sequence).

The receptor was isolated from a human donor who donated a stem cell graft to a child with inherited bone marrow failure. Sequencing used PBMCs from the stem cell graft donor, obtained from the stem cell graft. This chain uses TRBV20-1 with TRBJ1-5; D remains unclear. The CDR3 DNA reads TGCAGTGCTTTGGCTAATCAGCCCCAGCATTTT. It specifies CSALANQPQHF.